This TCR beta chain came from a study of human T cells and chemical hapten exposure. Each CDR3 protein gets one entry after TCRdb re-called the RACE reads with MiXCR. The sample includes approximately 400,000 distinct CDR3 sequences, approximately 5.1% of them seen just once. Documented time point: pre-sensitization, week 0. Sample treatment: therapeutic diphenylcyclopropenone sensitization with weekly scalp DPC. Alopecia patients, 18 to 70 years old and DPC-suitable, served as donors. The CDR3 totals 11 residues. Germline V gene data show CDR1 as MGHDK and CDR2 as SYGVNS. Concerning this clonotype itself: The junction and the germline gene differ at one end; a read error may be behind it.

The TCR sequence derives from a woman between 50 and 59 years old with alopecia areata. Some clones in this sample may be carry-over from other donors' samples. This chain connects TRBV25-1 to TRBJ2-7; no firm D call. This material consisted of whole blood, taken in connection with sensitization to the hapten diphenylcyclopropenone (DPC). The CDR3 region is CVSSLSYEQYF. The CDR3 DNA sequence: TGTGTCAGCAGCCTATCCTACGAGCAGTACTTC.